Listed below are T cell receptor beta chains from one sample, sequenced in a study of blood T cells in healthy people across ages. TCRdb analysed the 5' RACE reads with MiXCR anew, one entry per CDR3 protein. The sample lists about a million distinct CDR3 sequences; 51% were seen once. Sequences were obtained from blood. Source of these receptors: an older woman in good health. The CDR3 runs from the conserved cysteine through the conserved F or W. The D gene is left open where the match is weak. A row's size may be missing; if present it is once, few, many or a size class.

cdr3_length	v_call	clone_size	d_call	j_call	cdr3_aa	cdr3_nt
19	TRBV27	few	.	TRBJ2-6	CASSSRQRVISSGANVLTF	TGTGCCAGCAGTTCCAGACAGAGAGTTATTAGCTCTGGGGCCAACGTCCTGACTTTC
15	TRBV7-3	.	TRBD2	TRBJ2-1	CASSSLGGNYNEQFF	TGTGCCAGCAGCTCCCTGGGGGGGAACTACAATGAGCAGTTCTTC
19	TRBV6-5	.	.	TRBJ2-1	CASSSNPRAWAGSCNEQFF	TGTGCCAGCAGTTCAAACCCTAGAGCATGGGCGGGCAGCTGCAATGAGCAGTTCTTC
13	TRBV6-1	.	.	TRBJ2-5	CASIREVQETQYF	TGTGCCAGCATTAGGGAGGTACAAGAGACCCAGTACTTC
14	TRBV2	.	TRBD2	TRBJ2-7	CASSVLAGTGEQYF	TGTGCCAGCAGTGTTCTAGCGGGAACGGGCGAGCAGTACTTC
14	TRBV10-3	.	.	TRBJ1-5	CAIRQGLGNQPQHF	TGTGCCATCAGGCAGGGGTTAGGGAATCAGCCCCAGCATTTT
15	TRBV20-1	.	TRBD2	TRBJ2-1	CSARLAGDLYNEQFF	TGCAGTGCTAGGTTAGCGGGAGACTTATACAATGAGCAGTTCTTC
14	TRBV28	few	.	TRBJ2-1	CASGGEPSYNEQFF	TGTGCCAGCGGGGGAGAGCCCTCCTACAATGAGCAGTTCTTC
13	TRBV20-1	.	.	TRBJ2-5	CSAPTGAWETQYF	TGCAGTGCTCCTACGGGAGCATGGGAGACCCAGTACTTC
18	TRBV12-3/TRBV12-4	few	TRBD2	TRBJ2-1	CASRTPGGIAGIYNEQFF	TGTGCCAGCAGGACCCCGGGGGGAATAGCGGGTATCTACAATGAGCAGTTCTTC
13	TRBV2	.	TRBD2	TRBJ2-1	CASGRTSGNEQFF	TGTGCCAGCGGAAGGACTAGCGGCAATGAGCAGTTCTTC
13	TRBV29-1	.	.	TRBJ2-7	CSARIRSGDEQYF	TGCAGCGCCAGAATCCGGTCCGGGGACGAGCAGTACTTC
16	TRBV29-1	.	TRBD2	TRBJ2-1	CSVDRPKAGEGNEQFF	TGCAGCGTTGATCGGCCCAAGGCGGGAGAGGGTAATGAGCAGTTCTTC
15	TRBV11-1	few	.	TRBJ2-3	CASSLFRRGTDTQYF	TGTGCCAGCAGCTTATTCCGGCGTGGCACAGATACGCAGTATTTT
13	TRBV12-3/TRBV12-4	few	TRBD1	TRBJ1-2	CASRQGVNYGYTF	TGTGCCAGCCGACAGGGAGTAAACTATGGCTACACCTTC
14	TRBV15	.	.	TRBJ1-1	CATSRAPGRVEAFF	TGTGCCACCAGCAGAGCGCCAGGGCGGGTTGAAGCTTTCTTT
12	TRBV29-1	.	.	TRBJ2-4	CSVEKAKNIQYF	TGCAGCGTTGAAAAGGCCAAAAACATTCAGTACTTC
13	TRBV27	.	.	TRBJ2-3	CATTMFSTDTQYF	TGTGCCACCACAATGTTTAGTACAGATACGCAGTATTTT
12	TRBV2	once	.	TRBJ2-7	CASRGDSDEQYF	TGTGCCAGCAGGGGGGACTCGGACGAGCAGTACTTC
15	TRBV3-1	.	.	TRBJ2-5	CASSQPEWYQETQYF	TGTGCCAGCAGCCAACCGGAGTGGTACCAAGAGACCCAGTACTTC
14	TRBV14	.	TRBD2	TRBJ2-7	CASSQGGGVNEQYF	TGTGCCAGCAGCCAAGGGGGGGGAGTGAACGAGCAGTACTTC
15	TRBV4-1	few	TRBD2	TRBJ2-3	CASSQVGDYLSTQYF	TGCGCCAGCAGCCAAGTAGGGGACTACCTCAGTACGCAGTATTTT
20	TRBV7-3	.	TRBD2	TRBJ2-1	CASSPTGLAGGDPLYNEQFF	TGTGCCAGCAGCCCCACTGGGCTAGCGGGAGGGGATCCCTTATACAATGAGCAGTTCTTC
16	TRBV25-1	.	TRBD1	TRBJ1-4	CASSDLKTGKNEKLFF	TGTGCCAGCAGTGACCTAAAGACAGGGAAGAATGAAAAACTGTTTTTT
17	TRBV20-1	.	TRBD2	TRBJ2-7	CSARDLDSGSLPYEQYF	TGCAGTGCTAGAGACCTTGATAGCGGGAGCTTACCCTACGAGCAGTACTTC
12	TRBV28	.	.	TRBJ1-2	CAILQRYYGYTF	TGTGCCATCCTGCAGCGTTACTATGGCTACACCTTC